This TCR beta chain is drawn from a study of CD8 T cells in ankylosing spondylitis. Findings of the study overall: Disease-linked clones reportedly concentrated significantly in matched ankylosing spondylitis synovial fluid.

Note on this clonotype: The antigen is unknown.

TCRdb redid the calling of the 5' RACE reads with MiXCR, one entry per CDR3 protein. The data show about 340,000 distinct CDR3 sequences, roughly 14% seen once. This CDR3 has 15 amino acids. Germline CDR1 reads SGHTA; CDR2 reads FQGNSA. Trimming left V 4 bases short and J 4 bases short, with 14 bases between. This TCR derives from a male donor with ankylosing spondylitis or in good health (not recorded which). Sequenced: blood, either unsorted or a sorted T cell fraction (not recorded which). The rearrangement links TRBV7-2 to TRBJ2-1; D perhaps matches TRBD1 (7 bases). The CDR3 nucleotides read TGTGCCAGCAGCTCAGGGGGGCTAGGATACAATGAGCAGTTCTTC. As protein: CASSSGGLGYNEQFF.